This T cell receptor (beta chain) was observed in a study of cytomegalovirus exposure and HLA in healthy donors. The PCR made use of 60 Vbeta and 13 Jbeta primers. TCRdb keeps only in-frame clones here, not all; method: immunoSEQ multiplex PCR. The sample has around 180,000 clones, approximately 88% seen once. The CDR3 is 15 amino acids. Germline loops: CDR1 MGHDK, CDR2 SYGVNS. Trimming took off 9 bases at V and 0 bases at J, with 15 bases between the two ends. The sequencing input was PBMCs. The clonotype comes from a boy aged 2-9 years in good health and CMV-seronegative. The genes are TRBV25-1 and TRBJ1-3; a possible D gene is TRBD1 (6 bases). The CDR3 loop is CASFYRESSGNTIYF. The CDR3 region has the DNA TGTGCCAGTTTTTACAGGGAGAGCTCTGGAAACACCATATATTTT.